A selection of T cell receptor beta chains follows, all from one sample in a study of blood T cell repertoires in COVID-19. Sequencing was performed with immunoSEQ multiplex PCR; in TCRdb, only in-frame clones are kept and a portion is missing. The sample carries about 95,000 clones, around nine tenths recorded once. The sample comprised peripheral blood. These receptor sequences come from a man between 60 and 70 years old with COVID-19, enrolled during active disease. The CDR3 runs from the conserved cysteine through the conserved F or W. A D gene is named only where the DNA matches it firmly. Some rows mark clone size as missing; the rest say once, few, many or name a class of expanded clone.

D gene	clone size	V gene	CDR3 length	J gene	CDR3 protein	CDR3 DNA
-	-	TRBV10-3	12	TRBJ2-7	CAIGPPRDEQYF	TGTGCCATCGGGCCACCCAGGGACGAGCAGTACTTC
-	-	TRBV4-2	16	TRBJ1-6	CASSQDFGGVGSPLHF	TGTGCCAGCAGCCAAGATTTTGGAGGGGTAGGGTCACCCCTCCACTTT
TRBD1	-	TRBV4-1	18	TRBJ1-2	CASSQGIMDRGPFYGYTF	TGCGCCAGCAGCCAAGGGATAATGGACAGGGGCCCTTTCTATGGCTACACCTTC
TRBD1	-	TRBV5-1	13	TRBJ1-2	CASSFGTGDGYTF	TGCGCCAGCAGCTTCGGGACAGGGGACGGCTACACCTTC
TRBD1	-	TRBV19	14	TRBJ1-2	CASIRTGLNYGYTF	TGTGCCAGTATCCGGACAGGCCTTAACTATGGCTACACCTTC
TRBD1	once	TRBV6-5	16	TRBJ2-1	CASSYSTGQVVDEQFF	TGTGCCAGCAGTTACTCGACAGGACAGGTCGTCGATGAGCAGTTCTTC
-	-	TRBV7-9	15	TRBJ1-2	CASSLHGSANYGYTF	TGTGCCAGCAGCTTACATGGGAGCGCTAACTATGGCTACACCTTC
-	once	TRBV19	13	TRBJ2-5	CASRKVGGETQYF	TGTGCCAGTAGAAAGGTGGGGGGAGAGACCCAGTACTTC
-	-	TRBV30	12	TRBJ1-1	CAFRTVNTEAFF	TGTGCCTTTCGTACGGTGAACACTGAAGCTTTCTTT
TRBD1	-	TRBV28	14	TRBJ2-7	CASSGRTGYYEQYF	TGTGCCAGCAGTGGGAGGACAGGGTACTACGAGCAGTACTTC
TRBD1	-	TRBV19	14	TRBJ1-5	CASSTGGGNQPQHF	TGTGCCAGTTCGACAGGGGGCGGCAATCAGCCCCAGCATTTT
-	-	TRBV19	16	TRBJ1-3	CASSATTGPGGNTIYF	TGTGCCAGTAGTGCCACAACAGGGCCAGGTGGAAACACCATATATTTT
-	-	TRBV6-5	14	TRBJ1-2	CASSYSPGNYGYTF	TGTGCCAGCAGTTACTCGCCAGGGAACTATGGCTACACCTTC
TRBD2	-	TRBV4-1	16	TRBJ2-3	CASSYLLAGVRDTQYF	TGCGCCAGCAGCTATCTTCTAGCGGGAGTGAGAGATACGCAGTATTTT
-	-	TRBV19	14	TRBJ2-7	CASSMASVDYEQYF	TGTGCCAGTAGTATGGCTAGCGTTGACTACGAGCAGTACTTC
-	-	TRBV6-6	13	TRBJ2-5	CASRSTTGETQYF	TGTGCCAGCAGATCGACCACGGGGGAGACCCAGTACTTC
TRBD1	few	TRBV7-2	14	TRBJ1-5	CASSGTGGNQPQHF	TGTGCCAGCAGCGGAACAGGGGGCAATCAGCCCCAGCATTTT
TRBD2	-	TRBV30	14	TRBJ2-3	CAWRIQAGPGTQYF	TGTGCCTGGAGAATACAAGCGGGGCCGGGTACGCAGTATTTT
TRBD1	-	TRBV6-5	13	TRBJ2-7	CASSYDRVYEQYF	TGTGCCAGCAGTTACGACAGGGTATACGAGCAGTACTTC
TRBD1	-	TRBV9	16	TRBJ1-1	CASSVGDRALNTEAFF	TGTGCCAGCAGCGTAGGGGACAGGGCCTTGAACACTGAAGCTTTCTTT
TRBD1	-	TRBV6-4	15	TRBJ1-2	CASSPDRGSIYGYTF	TGTGCCAGCAGCCCTGACAGGGGGAGTATCTATGGCTACACCTTC
-	-	TRBV7-8	14	TRBJ1-5	CASSLRQGNQPQHF	TGTGCCAGCAGCTTACGACAGGGCAATCAGCCCCAGCATTTT
TRBD1	-	TRBV28	15	TRBJ2-3	CASSAPGQSTDTQYF	TGTGCCAGCAGTGCTCCGGGACAGAGCACAGATACGCAGTATTTT
-	few	TRBV5-1	18	TRBJ2-7	CASSKTPAGHFPGDEQYF	TGCGCCAGCAGCAAAACCCCAGCGGGACACTTCCCGGGCGACGAGCAGTACTTC
TRBD1	-	TRBV30	16	TRBJ1-1	CALRIGQGLMNTEAFF	TGTGCCTTGCGGATTGGACAGGGCCTAATGAACACTGAAGCTTTCTTT
-	-	TRBV5-4	14	TRBJ2-1	CASSLGLADNEQFF	TGTGCCAGCAGCTTGGGGTTAGCGGACAATGAGCAGTTCTTC
TRBD1	-	TRBV30	13	TRBJ2-7	CAWSGDRGYEQYF	TGTGCCTGGAGTGGGGACAGGGGATACGAGCAGTACTTC
TRBD2	-	TRBV29-1	11	TRBJ2-7	CSVWEGGRLVF	TGCAGCGTTTGGGAAGGCGGGAGGTTGGTCTTC
-	-	TRBV20-1	10	TRBJ1-1	CSVQGAEAFF	TGCAGTGTTCAGGGTGCTGAAGCTTTCTTT
-	-	TRBV19	12	TRBJ2-7	CASSIGQGEQYF	TGTGCCAGTAGTATAGGGCAGGGCGAGCAGTACTTC
-	-	TRBV28	15	TRBJ2-1	CASSLRESSYNEQFF	TGTGCCAGCAGTTTGAGAGAGAGCTCCTACAATGAGCAGTTCTTC
-	-	TRBV19	14	TRBJ2-2	CASRVVKDTGELFF	TGTGCCAGTAGGGTAGTTAAAGACACCGGGGAGCTGTTTTTT
TRBD1	-	TRBV3-1/TRBV3-2	13	TRBJ1-6	CASTYRGNLPLHF	TGTGCCAGCACTTACAGGGGAAATCTACCCCTCCACTTT
TRBD1	-	TRBV10-2	16	TRBJ2-7	CASRGNYRGLRNEQYF	TGCGCCAGCAGGGGAAATTACAGGGGGCTGAGAAACGAGCAGTACTTC
-	-	TRBV7-3	13	TRBJ2-1	CASSLTFGGEQFF	TGTGCCAGCAGCTTAACGTTTGGCGGAGAGCAGTTCTTC
-	-	TRBV11-3	13	TRBJ1-2	CASSEPAGPGYTF	TGTGCCAGCAGCGAACCCGCAGGGCCTGGCTACACCTTC
TRBD1	-	TRBV10-3	18	TRBJ2-3	CAISRLRQGEGSTDTQYF	TGTGCCATCAGTCGACTTAGACAGGGAGAGGGGAGCACAGATACGCAGTATTTT
-	few	TRBV6-1	18	TRBJ2-2	CASSARKEVPKDTGELFF	TGTGCCAGCAGTGCCCGAAAGGAGGTACCAAAAGACACCGGGGAGCTGTTTTTT
-	-	TRBV3-1/TRBV3-2	14	TRBJ2-7	CASSLGAGVYEQYF	TGTGCCAGCAGCCTAGGGGCAGGGGTGTACGAGCAGTACTTC
TRBD1	-	TRBV14	17	TRBJ1-4	CASSQDRFRGRAEKLFF	TGTGCCAGCAGCCAAGATCGGTTTAGGGGGCGCGCTGAAAAACTGTTTTTT
TRBD1	-	TRBV29-1	14	TRBJ2-5	CSVDETGNGETQYF	TGCAGCGTTGATGAGACAGGGAATGGAGAGACCCAGTACTTC
TRBD2	-	TRBV5-1	15	TRBJ2-7	CASSSARAGGYEQYF	TGCGCCAGCAGCTCCGCCCGGGCGGGAGGGTACGAGCAGTACTTC
TRBD2	once	TRBV5-1	16	TRBJ2-2	CASSSGTSGRPGELFF	TGCGCCAGCAGCTCTGGGACTAGCGGGAGACCCGGGGAGCTGTTTTTT
TRBD1	-	TRBV10-1	13	TRBJ1-2	CASSMGTGDGYTF	TGCGCCAGCTCGATGGGGACAGGGGATGGCTACACCTTC
TRBD2	-	TRBV27	11	TRBJ2-7	CASLAGGEQYF	TGTGCCAGTTTAGCGGGAGGTGAGCAGTACTTC
TRBD1	-	TRBV7-3	15	TRBJ2-1	CASSLDREVYNEQFF	TGTGCCAGCAGCTTAGACAGGGAAGTTTACAATGAGCAGTTCTTC
TRBD1	-	TRBV10-3	13	TRBJ1-5	CAINDRAGGPQHF	TGTGCCATCAACGACAGGGCTGGGGGACCCCAGCATTTT
-	once	TRBV30	14	TRBJ2-1	CAWSSDEDYNEQFF	TGTGCCTGGAGTAGCGACGAGGACTACAATGAGCAGTTCTTC
TRBD2	-	TRBV6-6	15	TRBJ2-2	CASRPRLAYTGELFF	TGTGCCAGCAGGCCCCGACTAGCGTACACCGGGGAGCTGTTTTTT
TRBD2	-	TRBV5-8	16	TRBJ2-2	CASSLLLAGNTGELFF	TGTGCCAGCAGCCTTTTACTAGCGGGGAACACCGGGGAGCTGTTTTTT
TRBD2	-	TRBV2	19	TRBJ2-1	CASSDRTSGSQGSYNEQFF	TGTGCCAGCAGTGATAGGACTAGCGGGAGCCAAGGCTCCTACAATGAGCAGTTCTTC
-	-	TRBV29-1	11	TRBJ2-1	CSVGSVNEQFF	TGCAGCGTTGGGTCGGTAAATGAGCAGTTCTTC
TRBD2	-	TRBV4-1	18	TRBJ2-7	CASSPPGLAGDLIYEQYF	TGCGCCAGCAGCCCCCCGGGACTAGCGGGAGATCTGATTTACGAGCAGTACTTC
TRBD1	-	TRBV5-4	15	TRBJ2-1	CASSAPGQVYNEQFF	TGTGCCAGCAGCGCGCCGGGACAGGTATACAATGAGCAGTTCTTC
TRBD1	-	TRBV28	19	TRBJ1-5	CASSQGRGQDPYSNQPQHF	TGTGCCAGCAGTCAGGGTCGGGGACAGGACCCTTATAGCAATCAGCCCCAGCATTTT
-	-	TRBV5-1	12	TRBJ1-2	CASSLPPVGYTF	TGCGCCAGCAGCTTGCCCCCGGTCGGCTACACCTTC
-	few	TRBV28	11	TRBJ2-1	CASSLRNEQFF	TGTGCCAGCAGTTTGAGGAATGAGCAGTTCTTC
TRBD1	-	TRBV29-1	12	TRBJ1-2	CSVATGAGGYTF	TGCAGCGTTGCGACAGGGGCAGGTGGCTACACCTTC
TRBD1	-	TRBV12-3/TRBV12-4	13	TRBJ1-2	CASSLDRGTGYTF	TGTGCCAGCAGTTTAGACAGGGGTACTGGCTACACCTTC
TRBD2	-	TRBV4-2	18	TRBJ2-1	CASSPGGLAVSSYNEQFF	TGTGCCAGCAGCCCCGGCGGACTAGCGGTTAGCTCCTACAATGAGCAGTTCTTC